The sequence of this T cell receptor (beta chain) was determined in a study of T cells in narcolepsy. A remark on this clone: The antigen is unknown.

General study results and limits: Some memory CD4+ repertoires had no autoreactive clone sequences.

The CDR3 consists of 13 residues. Germline lookup yields CDR1 SGHNT and CDR2 YYREEE (reference sequence). Trimming took 0 bases from V and 0 from J, leaving 4 bases between them. Only in-frame clones appear in the TCRdb table, and some are missing; sequencing was by immunoSEQ multiplex PCR. The table records tens of thousands of clones, around 90% of them present only once. This clonotype was obtained from a human donor with narcolepsy. The gene calls are TRBV5-4 and TRBJ2-7; no reliable D call. Sequenced input: CD45RA- memory CD4+ T cells from PBMCs. The chain's CDR3 is CASSLVNSYEQYF. CDR3 coding DNA: TGTGCCAGCAGCTTGGTCAACTCCTACGAGCAGTACTTC.